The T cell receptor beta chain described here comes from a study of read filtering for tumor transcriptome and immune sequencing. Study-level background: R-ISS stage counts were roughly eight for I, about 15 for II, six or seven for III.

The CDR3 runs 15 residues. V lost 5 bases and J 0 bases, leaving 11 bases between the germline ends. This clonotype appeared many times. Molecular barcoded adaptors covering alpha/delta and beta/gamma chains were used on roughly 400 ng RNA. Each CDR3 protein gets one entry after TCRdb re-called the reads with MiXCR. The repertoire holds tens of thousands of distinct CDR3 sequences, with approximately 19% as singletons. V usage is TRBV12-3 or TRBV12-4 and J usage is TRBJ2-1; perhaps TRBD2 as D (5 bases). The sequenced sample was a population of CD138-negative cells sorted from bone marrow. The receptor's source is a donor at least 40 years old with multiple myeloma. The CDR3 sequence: CASSPGGISYNEQFF. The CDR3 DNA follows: TGTGCCAGCAGTCCTGGAGGTATCTCCTACAATGAGCAGTTCTTC.